The text below deals with one TCR beta chain. This CDR3 region has 17 residues. Germline V CDR1 and CDR2: LNHDA, SQIVND (reference sequence). The trim removed 1 base at V and 1 base at J, leaving 6 bases unmatched. The method was immunoSEQ multiplex PCR; TCRdb's version includes in-frame clones alone and lacks a portion of them. The sample has about 170,000 clones, 70% to 90% seen once. The data were taken from a study of blood T cell repertoires in COVID-19. The sequence derives from a woman aged 18-29 years who had recovered from COVID-19. The chain joins TRBV19 to TRBJ2-2; 7 nucleotides match TRBD2. The sequenced sample consisted of PBMCs or T cells enriched from blood (not recorded which). CDR3 sequence: CASSIAPWEGNTGELFF. CDR3 DNA sequence: TGTGCCAGTAGTATAGCTCCATGGGAGGGGAACACCGGGGAGCTGTTTTTT.